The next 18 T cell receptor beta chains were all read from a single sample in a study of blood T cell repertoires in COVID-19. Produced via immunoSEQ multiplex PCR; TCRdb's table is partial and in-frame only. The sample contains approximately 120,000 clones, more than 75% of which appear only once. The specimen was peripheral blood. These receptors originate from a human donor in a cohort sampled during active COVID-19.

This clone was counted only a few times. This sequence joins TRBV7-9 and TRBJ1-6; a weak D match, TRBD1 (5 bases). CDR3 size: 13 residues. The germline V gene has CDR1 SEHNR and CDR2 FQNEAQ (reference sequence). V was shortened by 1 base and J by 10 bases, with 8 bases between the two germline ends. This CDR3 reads CASSLGGRSPLHF. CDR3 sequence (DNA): TGTGCCAGCAGCTTAGGGGGGAGGTCACCCCTCCACTTT.

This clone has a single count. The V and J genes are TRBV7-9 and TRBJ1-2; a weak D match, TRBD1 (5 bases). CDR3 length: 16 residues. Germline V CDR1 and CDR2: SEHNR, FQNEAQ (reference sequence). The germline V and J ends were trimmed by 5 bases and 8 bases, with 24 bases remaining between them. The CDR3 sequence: CASSPDSPQITRGYTF. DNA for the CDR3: TGTGCCAGCAGCCCAGACAGCCCACAGATCACGCGCGGCTACACCTTC. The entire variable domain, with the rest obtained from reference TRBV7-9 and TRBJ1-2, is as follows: DTGVSQNPRHKITKRGQNVTFRCDPISEHNRLYWYRQTLGQGPEFLTYFQNEAQLEKSRLLSDRFSAERPKGSFSTLEIQRTEQGDSAMYLCASSPDSPQITRGYTFGSGTRLTVV.

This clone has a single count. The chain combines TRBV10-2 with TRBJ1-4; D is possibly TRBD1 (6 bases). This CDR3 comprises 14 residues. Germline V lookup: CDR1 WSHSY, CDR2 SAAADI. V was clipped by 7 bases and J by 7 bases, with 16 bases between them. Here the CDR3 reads CASKKGGEGEKLFF. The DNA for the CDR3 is TGCGCCAGCAAAAAGGGGGGGGAGGGTGAAAAACTGTTTTTT.

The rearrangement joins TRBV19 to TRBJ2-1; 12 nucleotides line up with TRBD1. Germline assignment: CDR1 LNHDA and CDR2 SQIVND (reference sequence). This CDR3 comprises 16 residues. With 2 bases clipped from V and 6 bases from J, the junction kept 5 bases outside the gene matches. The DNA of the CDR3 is TGTGCCAGTAGTATACCCCGGGACAGGGGGCGCAATGAGCAGTTCTTC. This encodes CASSIPRDRGRNEQFF.

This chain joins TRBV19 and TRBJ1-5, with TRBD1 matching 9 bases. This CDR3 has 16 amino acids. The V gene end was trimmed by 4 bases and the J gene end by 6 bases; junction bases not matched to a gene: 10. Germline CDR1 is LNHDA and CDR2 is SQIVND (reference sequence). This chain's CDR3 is CASSKAGTGLRQPQHF. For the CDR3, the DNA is TGTGCCAGTAGTAAGGCCGGGACAGGGCTTCGTCAGCCCCAGCATTTT.

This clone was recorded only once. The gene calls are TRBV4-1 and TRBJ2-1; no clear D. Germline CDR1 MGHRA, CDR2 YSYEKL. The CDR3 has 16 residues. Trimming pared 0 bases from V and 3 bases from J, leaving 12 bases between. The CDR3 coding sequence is TGCGCCAGCAGCCAAGATCGAGCGCACTTCTACAATGAGCAGTTCTTC. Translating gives CASSQDRAHFYNEQFF.

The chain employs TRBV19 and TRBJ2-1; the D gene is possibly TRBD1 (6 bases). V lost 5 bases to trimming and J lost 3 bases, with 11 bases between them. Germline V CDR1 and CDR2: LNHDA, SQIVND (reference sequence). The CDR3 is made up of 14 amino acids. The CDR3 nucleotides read TGTGCCAGTAGTGCCGGGACAAACTACAATGAGCAGTTCTTC. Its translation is CASSAGTNYNEQFF.

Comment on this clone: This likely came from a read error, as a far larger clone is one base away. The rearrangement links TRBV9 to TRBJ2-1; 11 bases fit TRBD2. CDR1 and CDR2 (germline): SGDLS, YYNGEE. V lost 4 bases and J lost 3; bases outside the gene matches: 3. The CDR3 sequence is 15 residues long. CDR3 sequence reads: CASSSGTSGYNEQFF. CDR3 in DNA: TGTGCCAGCAGCTCAGGGACTAGCGGCTACAATGAGCAGTTCTTC.

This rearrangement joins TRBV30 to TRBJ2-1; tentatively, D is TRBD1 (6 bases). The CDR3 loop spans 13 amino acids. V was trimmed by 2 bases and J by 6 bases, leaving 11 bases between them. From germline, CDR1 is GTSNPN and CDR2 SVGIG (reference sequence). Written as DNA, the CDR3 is TGTGCCTGGAGTCACAACAGGGTCAATGAGCAGTTCTTC. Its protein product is CAWSHNRVNEQFF.

DNA of the CDR3: TGCGCCAGCAGCCGTTCGACAGTCACAGATACGCAGTATTTT. Translated, it gives CASSRSTVTDTQYF. The chain recombines TRBV4-3 with TRBJ2-3, with D perhaps TRBD1 (5 bases). Trimming took off 4 bases at V and 2 bases at J, with 10 bases between the two ends. CDR3 length equals 14 residues. Germline V gives CDR1 LGHNA, CDR2 YSLEER.

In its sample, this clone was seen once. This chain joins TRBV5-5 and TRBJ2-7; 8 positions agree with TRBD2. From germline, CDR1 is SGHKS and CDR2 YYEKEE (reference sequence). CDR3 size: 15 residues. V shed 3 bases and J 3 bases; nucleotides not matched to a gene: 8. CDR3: CASSSRQRGGYEQYF. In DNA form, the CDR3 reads TGTGCCAGCAGCTCACGTCAACGGGGGGGCTACGAGCAGTACTTC.

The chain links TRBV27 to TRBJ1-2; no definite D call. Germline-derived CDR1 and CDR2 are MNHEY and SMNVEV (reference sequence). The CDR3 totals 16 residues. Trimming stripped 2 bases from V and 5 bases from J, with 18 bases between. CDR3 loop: CASSLIIGRGSYGYTF. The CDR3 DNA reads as TGTGCCAGCAGTTTAATAATTGGTCGGGGATCGTATGGCTACACCTTC.

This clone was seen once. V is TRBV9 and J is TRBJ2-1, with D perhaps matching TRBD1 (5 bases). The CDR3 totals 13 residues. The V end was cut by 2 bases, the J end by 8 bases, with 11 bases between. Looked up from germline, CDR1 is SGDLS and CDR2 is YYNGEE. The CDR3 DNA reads TGTGCCAGCAGCGTTGTCGAAGGGGATGAGCAGTTCTTC. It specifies CASSVVEGDEQFF. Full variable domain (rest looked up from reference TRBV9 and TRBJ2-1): DSGVTQTPKHLITATGQRVTLRCSPRSGDLSVYWYQQSLDQGLQFLIQYYNGEERAKGNILERFSAQQFPDLHSELNLSSLELGDSALYFCASSVVEGDEQFFGPGTRLTVL.

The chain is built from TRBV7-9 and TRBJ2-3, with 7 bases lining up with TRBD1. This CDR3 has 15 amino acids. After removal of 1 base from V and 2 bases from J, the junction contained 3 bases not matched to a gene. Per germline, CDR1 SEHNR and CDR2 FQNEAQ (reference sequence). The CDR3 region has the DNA TGTGCCAGCAGCTTAGGGGGGACAGTCACAGATACGCAGTATTTT. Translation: CASSLGGTVTDTQYF.

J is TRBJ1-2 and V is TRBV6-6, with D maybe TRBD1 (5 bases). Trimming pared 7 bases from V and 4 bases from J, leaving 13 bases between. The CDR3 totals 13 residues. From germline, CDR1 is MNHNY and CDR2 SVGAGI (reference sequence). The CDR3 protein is CASIGGGGYGYTF. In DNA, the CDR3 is TGTGCCAGCATTGGGGGGGGTGGCTATGGCTACACCTTC.

CDR3 nucleotide sequence: TGCAGCGTTGAACGGACCGTAGGGGGGAGGGCCGGGCAGTACTTC. This translates into CSVERTVGGRAGQYF. The chain combines TRBV29-1 with TRBJ2-7; TRBD2 is a possible D gene (7 bases). This CDR3 has 15 amino acids. Trimming stripped 2 bases from V and 9 bases from J, with 23 bases between. From germline, CDR1 is SQVTM and CDR2 ANQGSEA.

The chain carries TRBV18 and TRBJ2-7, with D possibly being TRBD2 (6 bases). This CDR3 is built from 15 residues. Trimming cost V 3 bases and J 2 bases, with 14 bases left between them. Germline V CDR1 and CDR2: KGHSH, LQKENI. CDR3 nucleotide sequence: TGTGCCAGCTCACCTTTGCGGGATGTCACCTACGAGCAGTACTTC. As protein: CASSPLRDVTYEQYF.

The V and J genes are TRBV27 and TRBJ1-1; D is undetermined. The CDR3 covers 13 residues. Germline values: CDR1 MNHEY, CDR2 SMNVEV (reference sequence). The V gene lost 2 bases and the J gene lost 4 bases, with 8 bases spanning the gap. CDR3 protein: CASSLDVSTEAFF. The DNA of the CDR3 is TGTGCCAGCAGTTTAGATGTGAGCACTGAAGCTTTCTTT.